Listed below are T cell receptor beta chains from one sample, sequenced in a study of T-cell memory formation after mild COVID-19. TCRdb independently ran MiXCR on the 5' RACE reads; one entry per CDR3 protein. The repertoire consists of fewer than 700,000 distinct CDR3 sequences, with more than 15% occurring once and the leading ten covering about 12%. Specimen: PBMCs or a T cell subset sorted from them (not recorded which). The receptors derive from an adult woman who had mild COVID-19 (a few samples of this study predate the infection). Cell type and time point are not known. Both conserved end residues are part of each CDR3. The D gene is left open where the match is weak. Only part of the rows carry a size: once, few, many, or a class if the clone is expanded.

clone_size	v_call	d_call	j_call	cdr3_nt	cdr3_aa
few	TRBV12-3/TRBV12-4	.	TRBJ1-1	TGTGCCAGCACCTACGGGAACACTGAAGCTTTCTTT	CASTYGNTEAFF
few	TRBV21-1	.	TRBJ2-1	TGTGCCAGCAGCAAAGTAGGACTAGCGGGGCGGAATGAGCAGTTCTTC	CASSKVGLAGRNEQFF
.	TRBV19	TRBD2	TRBJ2-1	TGTGCCAGTAGTTATCTAAGCGGGGTATACAATGAGCAGTTCTTC	CASSYLSGVYNEQFF
.	TRBV3-1	.	TRBJ2-7	TGTGCCAGCAGCCTAACACAGGGCTCGGAGCAGTACTTC	CASSLTQGSEQYF
.	TRBV4-2	TRBD1	TRBJ1-1	TGTGCCAGCAGCCAGGGATTACAGGGGGCTCTGGACACTGAAGCCTTCTTT	CASSQGLQGALDTEAFF
.	TRBV19	.	TRBJ2-3	TGTGCCAGTAGGGGCCGCACAGATACGCAGTATTTT	CASRGRTDTQYF
.	TRBV4-1	.	TRBJ2-3	TGCGCCAGCAGCCAAGATTCTAGGGATTTTGACCCTGTAGATACGCAGTATTTT	CASSQDSRDFDPVDTQYF
many	TRBV20-1	.	TRBJ2-1	TGCAGTGCCCTCCTGCGGTCCTACAATGAGCAGTTCTTC	CSALLRSYNEQFF
.	TRBV11-3	TRBD2	TRBJ2-1	TGTGCCAGCAGCCCACACCCCTGGACTAGCGCCTACAATGAGCAGTTCTTC	CASSPHPWTSAYNEQFF
many	TRBV6-2/TRBV6-3	.	TRBJ2-1	TGTGCCAGCAGCGGATACCGGGACTCCTACAATGAGCAGTTCTTC	CASSGYRDSYNEQFF
.	TRBV12-3/TRBV12-4	.	TRBJ2-3	TGTGCCAGCAGTCCAGACGGCCCGGGAATTAGCACAGATACGCAGTATTTT	CASSPDGPGISTDTQYF
few	TRBV6-2/TRBV6-3	TRBD1	TRBJ2-5	TGTGCCAGCAGCTCCGGGTATGGGACAGGCCAAGAGACCCAGTACTTC	CASSSGYGTGQETQYF
.	TRBV21-1	.	TRBJ2-1	TGTGCCAGCAGCAAACTGACAGGGGGCGCGGGCAATGAGCAGTTCTTC	CASSKLTGGAGNEQFF
few	TRBV6-6	.	TRBJ2-2	TGTGCCAGCAGCTCAACTAGGGGAGGCTACACCGGGGAGCTGTTTTTT	CASSSTRGGYTGELFF
.	TRBV11-2	TRBD2	TRBJ2-1	TGTGCCAGCAGCCGTACTAGCGATACTGAGCAGTTCTTC	CASSRTSDTEQFF
few	TRBV7-8	.	TRBJ1-1	TGTGCCAGCAGCACCAGGGTTGGGGTCGACACTGAAGCTTTCTTT	CASSTRVGVDTEAFF
.	TRBV5-1	.	TRBJ2-7	TGCGCCACCACCGAATATAGCGCTTCTACCTACGAGCAGTACTTC	CATTEYSASTYEQYF
.	TRBV12-3/TRBV12-4	.	TRBJ2-7	TGTGCCAGCAGCAAGACGAGGGTGGGGTCCTACGAGCAGTACTTC	CASSKTRVGSYEQYF
many	TRBV7-9	TRBD1	TRBJ1-1	TGTGCCAGCAGCTTGCGGACAGGGACTAACACTGAAGCTTTCTTT	CASSLRTGTNTEAFF
.	TRBV6-5	TRBD1	TRBJ2-7	TGTGCCAGCAGTGGGGGACAGGTATACGAGCAGTACTTC	CASSGGQVYEQYF
few	TRBV12-3/TRBV12-4	.	TRBJ1-4	TGTGCCAGCAGTTTTAAGTTCGGCGAAAAACTGTTTTTT	CASSFKFGEKLFF
many	TRBV12-3/TRBV12-4	.	TRBJ2-2	TGTGCCAGCAGCCCGAACACCGGGGAGCTGTTTTTT	CASSPNTGELFF
.	TRBV4-2	.	TRBJ2-3	TGTGCCAGCAGTCTGGAGGTCAGGGGGGGATATACAGATACGCAGTATTTT	CASSLEVRGGYTDTQYF
.	TRBV27	.	TRBJ1-1	TGTGCCAGCAGTTTACTTGGGGATTACGGAACTGAAGCTTTCTTT	CASSLLGDYGTEAFF
few	TRBV7-3	TRBD2	TRBJ2-3	TGTGCCAGCAGCTCAAATCCACTAGCGGGAATCTACACAGATACGCAGTATTTT	CASSSNPLAGIYTDTQYF
.	TRBV6-1	.	TRBJ1-2	TGTGCCAGCAGTGAACTTGACATTGGCTATGGCTACACCTTC	CASSELDIGYGYTF
.	TRBV3-1	TRBD2	TRBJ2-7	TGTGCCAGCAGCCCGAAAATTTACGGGACTAGCGGATTCTACGAGCAGTACTTC	CASSPKIYGTSGFYEQYF
.	TRBV20-1	.	TRBJ2-1	TGCAGTGCTAGAGATATTGCGCGTGGTAACAATGAGCAGTTCTTC	CSARDIARGNNEQFF
many	TRBV9	TRBD2	TRBJ2-3	TGTGCCAGCAGCGCTTTAGCGGGGATGAGCACAGATACGCAGTATTTT	CASSALAGMSTDTQYF
.	TRBV4-3	.	TRBJ2-1	TGCGCCAGCAGCCAAGAGGGTCCAGGGTCGATGGACAATGAGCAGTTCTTC	CASSQEGPGSMDNEQFF
few	TRBV20-1	.	TRBJ1-4	TGCAGTGCGGAACTGGGTAATGAAAAACTGTTTTTT	CSAELGNEKLFF
.	TRBV20-1	TRBD1	TRBJ2-1	TGCAGTGCTAGAGGCGACAGGGGCCCAACCAATGAGCAGTTCTTC	CSARGDRGPTNEQFF
many	TRBV9	TRBD1	TRBJ1-5	TGTGCCAGCAGCGGACAGGGGGATCTTAGAGGTTTGAGCAATCAGCCCCAGCATTTT	CASSGQGDLRGLSNQPQHF
.	TRBV9	TRBD1	TRBJ2-1	TGTGCCAGCAGCGAGGGACAGAACAATGAGCAGTTCTTC	CASSEGQNNEQFF